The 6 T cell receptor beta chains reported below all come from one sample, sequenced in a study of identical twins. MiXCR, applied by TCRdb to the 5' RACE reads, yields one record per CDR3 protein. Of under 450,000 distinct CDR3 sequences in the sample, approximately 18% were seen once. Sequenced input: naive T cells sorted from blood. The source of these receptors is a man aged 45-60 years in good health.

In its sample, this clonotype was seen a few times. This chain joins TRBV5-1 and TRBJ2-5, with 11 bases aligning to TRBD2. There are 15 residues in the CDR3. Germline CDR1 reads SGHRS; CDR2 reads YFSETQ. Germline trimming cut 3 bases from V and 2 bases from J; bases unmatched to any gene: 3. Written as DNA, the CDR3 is TGCGCCAGCAGCTCGGGACTAGCGGTACAAGAGACCCAGTACTTC. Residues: CASSSGLAVQETQYF.

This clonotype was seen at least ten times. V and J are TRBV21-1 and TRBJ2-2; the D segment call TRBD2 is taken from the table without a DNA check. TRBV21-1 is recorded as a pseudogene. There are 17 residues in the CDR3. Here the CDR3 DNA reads TGTGCCAGCAGCCCAAAGGGGAGGGACGGACGGACCGGGGAGCTGTTTTTT. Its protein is CASSPKGRDGRTGELFF.

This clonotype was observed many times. CDR3 coding DNA: TGCAGCGTTGCGACAGGAGAAAGGGAGCAGTACTTC. Translation: CSVATGEREQYF. V is TRBV29-1 and J is TRBJ2-7, with D possibly TRBD1 on 6 matching bases. The V end lost 4 bases, the J end lost 7 bases, and 14 bases lay between the germline ends. Germline CDR1 SQVTM, CDR2 ANQGSEA. The CDR3 covers 12 residues.

The CDR3 bases are TGTGCCAGCAGTTTAATAAGCAACGCGGGGAGCTCCTACAATGAGCAGTTCTTC. Translation gives CASSLISNAGSSYNEQFF. The chain is built from TRBV27 and TRBJ2-1, with a weak D call TRBD2 (6 bases). Trimming pared 2 bases from V and 0 bases from J, leaving 17 bases between. Per the germline V gene, CDR1 is MNHEY and CDR2 is SMNVEV (reference sequence). The CDR3 is 18 residues long.

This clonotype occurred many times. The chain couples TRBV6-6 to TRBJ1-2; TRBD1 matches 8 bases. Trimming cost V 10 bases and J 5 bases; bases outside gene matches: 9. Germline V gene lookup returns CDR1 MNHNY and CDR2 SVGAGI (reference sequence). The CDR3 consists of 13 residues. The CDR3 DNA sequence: TGTGCCATTTCAGCAGGGACAGGATATGGCTACACCTTC. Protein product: CAISAGTGYGYTF.

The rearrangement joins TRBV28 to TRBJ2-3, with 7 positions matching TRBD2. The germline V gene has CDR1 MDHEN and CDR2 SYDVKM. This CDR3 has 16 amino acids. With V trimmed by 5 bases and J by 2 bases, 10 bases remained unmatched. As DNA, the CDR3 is TGTGCCAGCAGTCCAATCGGCGGGAGACTCACAGATACGCAGTATTTT. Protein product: CASSPIGGRLTDTQYF.